Listed here is a single T cell receptor beta chain. Its specificity is unknown. This entry is derived from a study of CD8 T cells in ankylosing spondylitis. Study-wide findings and caveats: Within ankylosing spondylitis blood, a TCR beta motif made up of roughly eight highly homologous variants appeared to be characteristic.

The length of the CDR3 is 12 residues. Trimming removed 0 bases at V and 4 bases at J, with 1 base between. Germline V CDR1 and CDR2: SGDLS, YYNGEE. TCRdb re-called the 5' RACE reads through MiXCR, storing one row per CDR3 protein. The sample has about 840,000 distinct CDR3 sequences, 12% seen once. The clonotype originates from a male donor with ankylosing spondylitis. The chain has TRBV9 and TRBJ2-2; D is undetermined. Sequenced material: blood, either unsorted or a sorted T cell fraction (not recorded which). The CDR3 DNA reads as TGTGCCAGCAGCGTAGTCACCGGGGAGCTGTTTTTT. Its translation is CASSVVTGELFF.